Listed below are T cell receptor beta chains from one sample, sequenced in a study of blood T cell repertoires in COVID-19. Sequencing was performed with immunoSEQ multiplex PCR; in TCRdb, only in-frame clones are kept and a portion is missing. The repertoire includes hundreds of thousands of clones, around 86% of them detected once, and about 1.5% sits in the top ten. Material for sequencing was PBMCs or T cells enriched from blood (not recorded which). These receptors came from a woman in her fifties or sixties who had recovered from COVID-19. Both conserved end residues are part of each CDR3. The D gene is left open where the match is weak. Size tells how often a clone was seen (once, few, many) or the class of an expanded clone, and some rows leave it out.

v_call: TRBV12-3/TRBV12-4
d_call: NA
j_call: TRBJ1-1
clone_size: NA
cdr3_aa: CASSWGREYAAFF
cdr3_nt: TGTGCCAGCAGTTGGGGCAGGGAATATGCAGCTTTCTTT

v_call: TRBV19
d_call: NA
j_call: TRBJ2-4
clone_size: NA
cdr3_aa: CASSLQGWTKNIQYF
cdr3_nt: TGTGCCAGTAGTCTCCAGGGATGGACCAAAAACATTCAGTACTTC

v_call: TRBV7-3
d_call: NA
j_call: TRBJ2-2
clone_size: NA
cdr3_aa: CASSSRLSGELFF
cdr3_nt: TGTGCCAGCAGCTCCCGACTTTCCGGGGAGCTGTTTTTT

v_call: TRBV18
d_call: TRBD2
j_call: TRBJ2-3
clone_size: NA
cdr3_aa: CASRPLAVSTDTQYF
cdr3_nt: TGTGCCAGCCGGCCACTAGCGGTTAGCACAGATACGCAGTATTTT

v_call: TRBV28
d_call: TRBD1
j_call: TRBJ1-4
clone_size: NA
cdr3_aa: CASSQDRVSEKLFF
cdr3_nt: TGTGCCAGCAGCCAGGACAGGGTGAGTGAAAAACTGTTTTTT

v_call: TRBV27
d_call: NA
j_call: TRBJ1-5
clone_size: NA
cdr3_aa: CASRSLGQPQHF
cdr3_nt: TGTGCCAGCCGGAGCCTCGGACAGCCCCAGCATTTT

v_call: TRBV28
d_call: NA
j_call: TRBJ2-3
clone_size: NA
cdr3_aa: CASSFEGRIGDTQYF
cdr3_nt: TGTGCCAGCAGTTTCGAGGGTCGCATCGGGGATACGCAGTATTTT

v_call: TRBV5-8
d_call: TRBD1
j_call: TRBJ2-1
clone_size: NA
cdr3_aa: CASSLEGQDSGDEQFF
cdr3_nt: TGTGCCAGCAGCTTGGAGGGACAGGACTCTGGGGATGAGCAGTTCTTC

v_call: TRBV12-5
d_call: NA
j_call: TRBJ2-7
clone_size: NA
cdr3_aa: CASGPDYSSYEQYF
cdr3_nt: TGTGCTAGTGGACCCGACTACTCCTCCTACGAGCAGTACTTC

v_call: TRBV10-3
d_call: NA
j_call: TRBJ1-3
clone_size: NA
cdr3_aa: CAISERQAGNTIYF
cdr3_nt: TGTGCCATCAGTGAGCGGCAGGCTGGAAACACCATATATTTT

v_call: TRBV6-2/TRBV6-3
d_call: NA
j_call: TRBJ1-4
clone_size: NA
cdr3_aa: CASSYGGDLSEKLFF
cdr3_nt: TGTGCCAGCAGTTACGGGGGGGATCTGTCCGAAAAACTGTTTTTT

v_call: TRBV29-1
d_call: TRBD1
j_call: TRBJ1-1
clone_size: NA
cdr3_aa: CSAGQGSNTEAFF
cdr3_nt: TGCAGCGCTGGACAGGGGTCGAACACTGAAGCTTTCTTT

v_call: TRBV5-1
d_call: TRBD2
j_call: TRBJ2-7
clone_size: once
cdr3_aa: CASSLWREGNEQYF
cdr3_nt: TGCGCCAGCAGCTTGTGGCGGGAGGGCAACGAGCAGTACTTC

v_call: TRBV5-4
d_call: TRBD1
j_call: TRBJ2-2
clone_size: NA
cdr3_aa: CASSGWDRGTGELFF
cdr3_nt: TGTGCCAGCAGCGGATGGGACAGGGGAACCGGGGAGCTGTTTTTT

v_call: TRBV7-9
d_call: TRBD2
j_call: TRBJ2-1
clone_size: NA
cdr3_aa: CASSDSGNGHNEQFF
cdr3_nt: TGTGCCAGCAGTGATAGCGGGAACGGTCACAATGAGCAGTTCTTC

v_call: TRBV2
d_call: TRBD1
j_call: TRBJ2-5
clone_size: NA
cdr3_aa: CASSEALGQQETQYF
cdr3_nt: TGTGCCAGCAGTGAAGCCTTGGGACAGCAAGAGACCCAGTACTTC

v_call: TRBV4-3
d_call: TRBD1
j_call: TRBJ2-3
clone_size: NA
cdr3_aa: CASRLTGESTDTQYF
cdr3_nt: TGCGCCAGCAGATTAACAGGGGAGAGCACAGATACGCAGTATTTT

v_call: TRBV5-1
d_call: TRBD1
j_call: TRBJ1-2
clone_size: NA
cdr3_aa: CASGTANYGYTF
cdr3_nt: TGCGCCAGCGGGACAGCTAACTATGGCTACACCTTC

v_call: TRBV11-3
d_call: NA
j_call: TRBJ2-2
clone_size: NA
cdr3_aa: CASSPHPPGGLGELFF
cdr3_nt: TGTGCCAGCAGCCCCCATCCCCCAGGTGGGCTCGGGGAGCTGTTTTTT

v_call: TRBV14
d_call: TRBD2
j_call: TRBJ2-7
clone_size: NA
cdr3_aa: CASSQGLAGVYEQYF
cdr3_nt: TGTGCCAGCAGCCAAGGACTAGCGGGAGTTTACGAGCAGTACTTC

v_call: TRBV10-3
d_call: TRBD1
j_call: TRBJ2-7
clone_size: NA
cdr3_aa: CAIGGQSYEQYF
cdr3_nt: TGTGCCATAGGGGGACAGTCATACGAGCAGTACTTC

v_call: TRBV13
d_call: TRBD1
j_call: TRBJ1-1
clone_size: NA
cdr3_aa: CASSYRTGGENTEAFF
cdr3_nt: TGTGCCAGCAGCTACCGGACAGGGGGGGAGAACACTGAAGCTTTCTTT

v_call: TRBV7-9
d_call: NA
j_call: TRBJ1-2
clone_size: NA
cdr3_aa: CASSLGGTTYGYTF
cdr3_nt: TGTGCCAGCAGCTTAGGAGGGACAACCTATGGCTACACCTTC

v_call: TRBV9
d_call: NA
j_call: TRBJ1-1
clone_size: once
cdr3_aa: CASSVEASFGTEAFF
cdr3_nt: TGTGCCAGCAGCGTGGAGGCTTCCTTTGGGACTGAAGCTTTCTTT

v_call: TRBV29-1
d_call: NA
j_call: TRBJ1-3
clone_size: once
cdr3_aa: CSVRPGTGNTIYF
cdr3_nt: TGCAGCGTTCGCCCAGGTACTGGAAACACCATATATTTT

v_call: TRBV5-1
d_call: TRBD2
j_call: TRBJ2-3
clone_size: NA
cdr3_aa: CASSLALAGGTDTQYF
cdr3_nt: TGCGCCAGCAGCTTGGCCCTAGCGGGCGGCACAGATACGCAGTATTTT

v_call: TRBV4-3
d_call: TRBD2
j_call: TRBJ2-3
clone_size: NA
cdr3_aa: CASSQDIAGAWDTQYF
cdr3_nt: TGCGCCAGCAGCCAAGATATCGCGGGAGCTTGGGATACGCAGTATTTT

v_call: TRBV5-1
d_call: NA
j_call: TRBJ2-7
clone_size: NA
cdr3_aa: CASSSETTYEQYF
cdr3_nt: TGCGCCAGCAGCTCTGAGACAACCTACGAGCAGTACTTC

v_call: TRBV12-5
d_call: NA
j_call: TRBJ1-3
clone_size: NA
cdr3_aa: CASGLVTGGNTIYF
cdr3_nt: TGTGCTAGTGGTTTGGTAACAGGGGGAAACACCATATATTTT

v_call: TRBV5-6
d_call: NA
j_call: TRBJ2-3
clone_size: NA
cdr3_aa: CASSKTEPDTQYF
cdr3_nt: TGTGCCAGCAGCAAGACGGAGCCAGATACGCAGTATTTT

v_call: TRBV18
d_call: NA
j_call: TRBJ2-7
clone_size: NA
cdr3_aa: CASSPGAETYEQYF
cdr3_nt: TGTGCCAGCTCACCCGGAGCGGAAACCTACGAGCAGTACTTC

v_call: TRBV28
d_call: NA
j_call: TRBJ2-7
clone_size: NA
cdr3_aa: CASSSAGGPFREQYF
cdr3_nt: TGTGCCAGCAGTTCCGCAGGGGGGCCGTTCCGCGAGCAGTACTTC

v_call: TRBV19
d_call: NA
j_call: TRBJ1-1
clone_size: NA
cdr3_aa: CASSMMGGNTEAFF
cdr3_nt: TGTGCCAGTAGTATGATGGGGGGGAACACTGAAGCTTTCTTT

v_call: TRBV27
d_call: TRBD2
j_call: TRBJ2-6
clone_size: NA
cdr3_aa: CASTRAGSGANVLTF
cdr3_nt: TGTGCCAGCACTCGAGCGGGGTCTGGGGCCAACGTCCTGACTTTC

v_call: TRBV7-9
d_call: TRBD1
j_call: TRBJ1-4
clone_size: NA
cdr3_aa: CASSLEGQGGEKLFF
cdr3_nt: TGTGCCAGCAGCTTAGAGGGACAGGGCGGTGAAAAACTGTTTTTT

v_call: TRBV4-3
d_call: NA
j_call: TRBJ2-3
clone_size: NA
cdr3_aa: CASSQALADSYTDTQYF
cdr3_nt: TGCGCCAGCAGCCAAGCTCTCGCGGACTCTTACACAGATACGCAGTATTTT

v_call: TRBV27
d_call: NA
j_call: TRBJ1-6
clone_size: NA
cdr3_aa: CASSLMGRNNSPLHF
cdr3_nt: TGTGCCAGCAGTTTAATGGGCAGGAATAATTCACCCCTCCACTTT

v_call: TRBV5-4
d_call: TRBD2
j_call: TRBJ2-1
clone_size: NA
cdr3_aa: CASSSRGGSYNEQFF
cdr3_nt: TGTGCCAGCAGCTCGCGCGGGGGATCCTACAATGAGCAGTTCTTC

v_call: TRBV5-1
d_call: TRBD2
j_call: TRBJ2-5
clone_size: NA
cdr3_aa: CASSGGGDQETQYF
cdr3_nt: TGCGCCAGCAGCGGTGGGGGGGACCAAGAGACCCAGTACTTC

v_call: TRBV3-1/TRBV3-2
d_call: TRBD2
j_call: TRBJ2-5
clone_size: NA
cdr3_aa: CASSQDIAGWETQYF
cdr3_nt: TGTGCCAGCAGCCAAGATATAGCGGGATGGGAGACCCAGTACTTC

v_call: TRBV19
d_call: TRBD2
j_call: TRBJ2-1
clone_size: NA
cdr3_aa: CASSIGAAGGPGYSYNEQFF
cdr3_nt: TGTGCCAGTAGTATAGGTGCGGCGGGAGGGCCAGGGTACTCCTACAATGAGCAGTTCTTC

v_call: TRBV28
d_call: TRBD1
j_call: TRBJ2-1
clone_size: NA
cdr3_aa: CASLRDRVGLNEQFF
cdr3_nt: TGTGCCAGCCTCCGGGACAGGGTAGGTTTGAATGAGCAGTTCTTC

v_call: TRBV29-1
d_call: TRBD2
j_call: TRBJ2-2
clone_size: NA
cdr3_aa: CSVEGGLAGGGELFF
cdr3_nt: TGCAGCGTTGAAGGTGGGCTAGCGGGAGGCGGGGAGCTGTTTTTT

v_call: TRBV7-9
d_call: NA
j_call: TRBJ2-2
clone_size: NA
cdr3_aa: CASSSTSSVGELFF
cdr3_nt: TGTGCCAGCAGCTCCACTAGTTCGGTCGGGGAGCTGTTTTTT